This T cell receptor (beta chain) was identified in a study of CD8+ T cells in alopecia areata. cDNA prepared by RNA extraction and subsequent reverse transcription served as the template for sequencing. Repertoires were generated with immunoSEQ multiplex PCR, while TCRdb's copy carries only in-frame clones and drops some. The data show 93,000 or so clones, 55% seen once. V dropped 7 bases and J dropped 0 bases, with 9 bases sitting between them. The CDR3 is 12 residues long. CDR1 is SQVTM and CDR2 is ANQGSEA in the germline V gene. The sample was CD4+ T cells sorted from blood. The genes are TRBV29-1 and TRBJ1-1; the D gene is possibly TRBD1 (6 bases). The origin of this receptor is a human donor in good health. CDR3 residues: CSGTGMNTEAFF. As DNA, the CDR3 is TGCAGCGGTACAGGGATGAACACTGAAGCTTTCTTT. Full variable domain (remainder filled in from reference TRBV29-1 and TRBJ1-1): SAVISQKPSRDICQRGTSLTIQCQVDSQVTMMFWYRQQPGQSLTLIATANQGSEATYESGFVIDKFPISRPNLTFSTLTVSNMSPEDSSIYLCSGTGMNTEAFFGQGTRLTVV.